Listed here are 18 T cell receptor beta chains from one sample, sequenced in a study of response to subunit inactivated influenza vaccine. TCRdb analysed the RT-PCR reads with MiXCR anew, one entry per CDR3 protein. This table holds around 580,000 distinct CDR3 sequences, around 15% found once. Sequencing used PBMCs from blood, obtained less than 13 days after vaccination. These receptors were taken from a man over 45 who received an inactivated influenza vaccine.

This clonotype was observed a few times. The J gene is TRBJ2-7, the V gene TRBV29-1, with D perhaps matching TRBD2 (6 bases). CDR1 and CDR2 from the germline V gene are SQVTM and ANQGSEA. V dropped 2 bases and J dropped 2 bases, with 13 bases sitting between them. CDR3 length equals 14 residues. The chain's CDR3 is CSVERRDSTYEQYF. CDR3 sequence (DNA): TGCAGCGTTGAACGGCGGGACTCCACCTACGAGCAGTACTTC.

This sequence joins TRBV7-9 and TRBJ1-3, with D hard to call. This CDR3 has 14 residues. The germline V gene encodes CDR1 SEHNR and CDR2 FQNEAQ (reference sequence). V lost 3 bases, J lost 0 bases, and 6 bases lay in between. CDR3 bases: TGTGCCAGCAGCTTCATGAGCTCTGGAAACACCATATATTTT. Residues: CASSFMSSGNTIYF. Variable domain in full (rest from reference TRBV7-9 and TRBJ1-3): DTGVSQNPRHKITKRGQNVTFRCDPISEHNRLYWYRQTLGQGPEFLTYFQNEAQLEKSRLLSDRFSAERPKGSFSTLEIQRTEQGDSAMYLCASSFMSSGNTIYFGEGSWLTVV.

The V gene is TRBV20-1, the J gene TRBJ2-7, with 7 bases identical to TRBD2. The CDR3 is 15 amino acids. V dropped 3 bases and J dropped 3; count of bases not matched to a gene: 11. Germline loops: CDR1 DFQATT, CDR2 SNEGSKA (reference sequence). The CDR3 reads CSAREPTSRLYEQYF. The CDR3 bases are TGCAGTGCTAGGGAACCGACTAGCCGTCTCTACGAGCAGTACTTC.

The chain uses TRBV11-2 and TRBJ2-5, with D possibly matching TRBD2 (6 bases). The V gene lost 5 bases and the J gene lost 5 bases, with 33 bases spanning the gap. The CDR3 sequence is 20 residues long. Germline CDR1 is SGHAT and CDR2 is FQNNGV. This CDR3 is CASSALRSKEGSGPRETQYF. The CDR3, as DNA: TGTGCCAGCAGCGCTCTTAGATCGAAAGAAGGTAGCGGCCCCAGGGAGACCCAGTACTTC.

Many counts were recorded for this clonotype. V is TRBV28 and J is TRBJ2-4, with D hard to call. Germline CDR1 MDHEN, CDR2 SYDVKM. The CDR3 is 12 amino acids. The V and J ends lost 7 bases and 0 bases respectively, with 4 bases between them. The CDR3 nucleotides are TGTGCCAGCAACATAGCCAAAAACATTCAGTACTTC. Protein sequence: CASNIAKNIQYF.

The chain uses TRBV20-1 and TRBJ2-1; 8 bases fit TRBD2. This CDR3 has 12 residues. The germline V gene has CDR1 DFQATT and CDR2 SNEGSKA (reference sequence). The ends lost 5 bases at V and 9 bases at J; junction bases unmatched: 6. In DNA form, the CDR3 reads TGCAGTGCTGAAAGCGGGAGAGTTGAGCAGTTCTTC. It translates to CSAESGRVEQFF.

The table lists this clonotype with many counts. CDR3 region: CASSTGRAGEQFF. CDR3 sequence (DNA): TGTGCCAGTAGTACGGGCCGAGCGGGTGAGCAGTTCTTC. This chain uses TRBV19 with TRBJ2-1; a weak D match, TRBD2 (6 bases). The CDR3 sequence is 13 residues long. Germline V lookup: CDR1 LNHDA, CDR2 SQIVND (reference sequence). Trimming stripped 4 bases from V and 9 bases from J, with 13 bases between.

At least ten counts were recorded for this clonotype. The chain has TRBV7-9 and TRBJ2-7, with 8 bases matching TRBD2. Germline CDR1 reads SEHNR; CDR2 reads FQNEAQ (reference sequence). The CDR3 extends over 15 amino acids. The ends lost 2 bases at V and 2 bases at J; junction bases unmatched: 5. The CDR3 nucleotides are TGTGCCAGCAGCTTACCGGGGGGGCGCACCTACGAGCAGTACTTC. As protein: CASSLPGGRTYEQYF.

A few counts support this clonotype. This chain connects TRBV11-2 to TRBJ2-1; TRBD2 might be the D (6 bases). The ends were cut back, 5 bases at V and 0 bases at J, with 23 bases in the middle. The CDR3 contains 19 residues. The germline V gene encodes CDR1 SGHAT and CDR2 FQNNGV. The CDR3, as DNA: TGTGCCAGCAGCCCCTTCGGTAGCATGGCGGGGAGCTCCTACAATGAGCAGTTCTTC. Translated: CASSPFGSMAGSSYNEQFF.

There are many counts of this clonotype. The CDR3 DNA is TGTGCCAGCAGTCCGACAGGGGGCGTTGGGACCCAGTACTTC. Encoded protein: CASSPTGGVGTQYF. V usage is TRBV7-9 and J usage is TRBJ2-5; 10 nucleotides align to TRBD1. Germline trimming cut 6 bases from V and 7 bases from J; bases unmatched to any gene: 8. The CDR3 consists of 14 residues. Germline V CDR1 and CDR2: SEHNR, FQNEAQ (reference sequence).

This clonotype has a handful of counts. The chain recombines TRBV5-1 with TRBJ2-3; D is undetermined. The CDR3 is 15 residues long. Between the trimmed V and J ends, which lost 3 bases and 2 bases, there was a span of 13 bases. Germline CDR1 SGHRS, CDR2 YFSETQ. This CDR3 is CASSSFLSLTDTQYF. CDR3 nucleotide sequence: TGCGCCAGCAGCTCCTTTCTATCCCTCACAGATACGCAGTATTTT. The entire variable domain, with the rest obtained from reference TRBV5-1 and TRBJ2-3, is as follows: KAGVTQTPRYLIKTRGQQVTLSCSPISGHRSVSWYQQTPGQGLQFLFEYFSETQRNKGNFPGRFSGRQFSNSRSEMNVSTLELGDSALYLCASSSFLSLTDTQYFGPGTRLTVL.

The table lists this clonotype with many counts. This chain links TRBV12-3 or TRBV12-4 with TRBJ1-1, with D possibly matching TRBD1 (6 bases). The CDR3 totals 14 residues. Trimming shortened V by 7 bases and J by 4 bases, and 16 bases separated the two germline ends. The CDR3 is CASTPQGRGTEAFF. In DNA, the CDR3 is TGTGCCAGCACCCCCCAGGGGCGGGGCACTGAAGCTTTCTTT.

V gene TRBV6-1 combines with J gene TRBJ1-4; 8 bases are shared with TRBD1. With V trimmed by 3 bases and J by 7 bases, 13 bases remained unmatched. The CDR3 sequence is 17 residues long. Germline V gives CDR1 MNHNS, CDR2 SASEGT. The CDR3 reads CASSDGPGQALGEKLFF. The CDR3 region has the DNA TGTGCCAGCAGTGACGGTCCGGGACAGGCGCTAGGTGAAAAACTGTTTTTT.

This clonotype came up a few times. This chain connects TRBV5-1 to TRBJ2-3; D gene unclear. The CDR3 spans 13 residues. Germline CDR1 is SGHRS and CDR2 is YFSETQ. Trimming took off 1 base at V and 4 bases at J, with 7 bases between the two ends. The CDR3 sequence: CASSLSRPDTQYF. CDR3 in DNA: TGCGCCAGCAGCTTGTCCAGGCCAGATACGCAGTATTTT.

This clonotype was seen a handful of times. The chain employs TRBV20-1 and TRBJ2-3; maybe TRBD2 (5 bases). There are 14 residues in the CDR3. Germline V lookup: CDR1 DFQATT, CDR2 SNEGSKA (reference sequence). Trimming pared 5 bases from V and 0 bases from J, leaving 12 bases between. The CDR3, as DNA: TGCAGTGCTTTTTCTAGCAGAAGCACAGATACGCAGTATTTT. This codes for CSAFSSRSTDTQYF.

This clonotype was seen a few times. This chain links TRBV10-3 with TRBJ2-6, with a possible D match to TRBD2 (6 bases). V gave up 8 bases and J gave up 2 bases, with 13 bases separating them. This CDR3 is built from 15 residues. The V gene's germline CDR1 is ENHRY and CDR2 SYGVKD. This CDR3 is CAIGEGGTGANVLTF. CDR3 coding DNA: TGTGCCATCGGGGAAGGAGGGACTGGGGCCAACGTCCTGACTTTC.

The CDR3 is CATSDLREPQETQYF. The CDR3, as DNA: TGTGCCACCAGTGATTTGCGGGAGCCCCAAGAGACCCAGTACTTC. The rearrangement joins TRBV24-1 to TRBJ2-5; a possible D gene is TRBD2 (6 bases). V shed 0 bases and J shed 1 base, with 8 bases lying between them. The CDR3 has 15 amino acids. Germline CDR1 reads KGHDR; CDR2 reads SFDVKD.

The table lists this clonotype with many counts. The chain links TRBV7-3 to TRBJ2-3, with 8 positions matching TRBD2. CDR1 and CDR2 (germline): SGHTA, FQGTGA. The V segment lost 0 bases and the J segment 1 base; nucleotides outside the gene matches: 3. This CDR3 is built from 16 residues. The CDR3 DNA sequence: TGTGCCAGCAGCTTAACGGGACTAGGGGGCACAGATACGCAGTATTTT. Translating it yields CASSLTGLGGTDTQYF.